This T cell receptor (beta chain) was observed in a study of T cells after yellow fever vaccination. Generation of TCR cDNA used 5'RACE template switching (which added a universal primer site and UMIs). Each CDR3 protein gets one entry after TCRdb re-called the 5' RACE reads with MiXCR. Of around 230,000 distinct CDR3 sequences listed, approximately 6.7% are singletons. Study observations and caveats: Repertoires obtained by FACS sorting could include abundant clonotypes that entered as contaminants from the bulk population. Post-booster samples contained most primary-vaccination clones (around 95% CD4, roughly 88% CD8). Faster peaking, at day 5 versus 15, marked a secondary response that was weaker.

This clonotype was detected many times. The target antigen is unknown. Trimming pared 5 bases from V and 4 bases from J, leaving 15 bases between. The CDR3 has 14 residues. Germline V gives CDR1 DFQATT, CDR2 SNEGSKA (reference sequence). This sequence was found in a young man who received the YFV17D yellow fever vaccine. The V gene is TRBV20-1, the J gene TRBJ2-1; D uncertain. The sequencing used CD4+ T cells sorted from PBMCs, collected on the day of the yellow fever booster vaccination. The CDR3 loop is CSADPEQTYNEQFF. In nucleotides, the CDR3 is TGCAGTGCTGATCCGGAACAAACATACAATGAGCAGTTCTTC.